This TCR beta chain was recovered during a study of blood T cell repertoires in COVID-19. About the study: T cells, B-cell-depleted T cells, or PBMCs supplied cDNA or gDNA.

Individuals drawn from 24 US areas were roughly 18 to 100 years old. Exposed participants came across a COVID-19 case within 2 weeks before study entry. The germline CDR1 and CDR2 sequences are MNHEY and SVGAGI. This CDR3 has 14 amino acids. V was pared by 2 bases and J by 4 bases, with 8 bases between. Sequencing was performed with immunoSEQ multiplex PCR; in TCRdb, only in-frame clones are kept and a portion is missing. The sample yields hundreds of thousands of clones, about four fifths seen once. The origin of this receptor is a man aged 35 to 55 who had been exposed to COVID-19. The sequenced sample was PBMCs or T cells enriched from blood (not recorded which). V and J are TRBV6-5 and TRBJ2-2; TRBD2 might be the D (5 bases). CDR3 loop: CASSYGESTGELFF. The CDR3 coding sequence is TGTGCCAGCAGTTACGGGGAGAGCACCGGGGAGCTGTTTTTT.